This T cell receptor (beta chain) was identified during a study of shared clonotypes between healthy human individuals. Assay: immunoSEQ multiplex PCR; the TCRdb copy retains only in-frame clones and omits some. The data contain around 980,000 clones, about 80% of them seen just once; the ten biggest clones take up roughly 0.55%. The receptor comes from a man in his late teens or twenties in good health. Some clones in this sample may be carry-over from other donors' samples. Sequencing was carried out using memory CD4+ T cells from PBMCs. Subset meaning: CD45RA-negative fraction.

DNA of the CDR3: TGTGCCAGCAGCCCCACTAGCGGTCGCCACAATGAGCAGTTCTTC. It translates to CASSPTSGRHNEQFF. The chain joins TRBV7-8 to TRBJ2-1, with 8 bases lining up with TRBD2. The length of the CDR3 is 15 residues. From germline, CDR1 is SGHVS and CDR2 FQNEAQ. V was clipped by 5 bases and J by 5 bases; unmatched bases: 8.